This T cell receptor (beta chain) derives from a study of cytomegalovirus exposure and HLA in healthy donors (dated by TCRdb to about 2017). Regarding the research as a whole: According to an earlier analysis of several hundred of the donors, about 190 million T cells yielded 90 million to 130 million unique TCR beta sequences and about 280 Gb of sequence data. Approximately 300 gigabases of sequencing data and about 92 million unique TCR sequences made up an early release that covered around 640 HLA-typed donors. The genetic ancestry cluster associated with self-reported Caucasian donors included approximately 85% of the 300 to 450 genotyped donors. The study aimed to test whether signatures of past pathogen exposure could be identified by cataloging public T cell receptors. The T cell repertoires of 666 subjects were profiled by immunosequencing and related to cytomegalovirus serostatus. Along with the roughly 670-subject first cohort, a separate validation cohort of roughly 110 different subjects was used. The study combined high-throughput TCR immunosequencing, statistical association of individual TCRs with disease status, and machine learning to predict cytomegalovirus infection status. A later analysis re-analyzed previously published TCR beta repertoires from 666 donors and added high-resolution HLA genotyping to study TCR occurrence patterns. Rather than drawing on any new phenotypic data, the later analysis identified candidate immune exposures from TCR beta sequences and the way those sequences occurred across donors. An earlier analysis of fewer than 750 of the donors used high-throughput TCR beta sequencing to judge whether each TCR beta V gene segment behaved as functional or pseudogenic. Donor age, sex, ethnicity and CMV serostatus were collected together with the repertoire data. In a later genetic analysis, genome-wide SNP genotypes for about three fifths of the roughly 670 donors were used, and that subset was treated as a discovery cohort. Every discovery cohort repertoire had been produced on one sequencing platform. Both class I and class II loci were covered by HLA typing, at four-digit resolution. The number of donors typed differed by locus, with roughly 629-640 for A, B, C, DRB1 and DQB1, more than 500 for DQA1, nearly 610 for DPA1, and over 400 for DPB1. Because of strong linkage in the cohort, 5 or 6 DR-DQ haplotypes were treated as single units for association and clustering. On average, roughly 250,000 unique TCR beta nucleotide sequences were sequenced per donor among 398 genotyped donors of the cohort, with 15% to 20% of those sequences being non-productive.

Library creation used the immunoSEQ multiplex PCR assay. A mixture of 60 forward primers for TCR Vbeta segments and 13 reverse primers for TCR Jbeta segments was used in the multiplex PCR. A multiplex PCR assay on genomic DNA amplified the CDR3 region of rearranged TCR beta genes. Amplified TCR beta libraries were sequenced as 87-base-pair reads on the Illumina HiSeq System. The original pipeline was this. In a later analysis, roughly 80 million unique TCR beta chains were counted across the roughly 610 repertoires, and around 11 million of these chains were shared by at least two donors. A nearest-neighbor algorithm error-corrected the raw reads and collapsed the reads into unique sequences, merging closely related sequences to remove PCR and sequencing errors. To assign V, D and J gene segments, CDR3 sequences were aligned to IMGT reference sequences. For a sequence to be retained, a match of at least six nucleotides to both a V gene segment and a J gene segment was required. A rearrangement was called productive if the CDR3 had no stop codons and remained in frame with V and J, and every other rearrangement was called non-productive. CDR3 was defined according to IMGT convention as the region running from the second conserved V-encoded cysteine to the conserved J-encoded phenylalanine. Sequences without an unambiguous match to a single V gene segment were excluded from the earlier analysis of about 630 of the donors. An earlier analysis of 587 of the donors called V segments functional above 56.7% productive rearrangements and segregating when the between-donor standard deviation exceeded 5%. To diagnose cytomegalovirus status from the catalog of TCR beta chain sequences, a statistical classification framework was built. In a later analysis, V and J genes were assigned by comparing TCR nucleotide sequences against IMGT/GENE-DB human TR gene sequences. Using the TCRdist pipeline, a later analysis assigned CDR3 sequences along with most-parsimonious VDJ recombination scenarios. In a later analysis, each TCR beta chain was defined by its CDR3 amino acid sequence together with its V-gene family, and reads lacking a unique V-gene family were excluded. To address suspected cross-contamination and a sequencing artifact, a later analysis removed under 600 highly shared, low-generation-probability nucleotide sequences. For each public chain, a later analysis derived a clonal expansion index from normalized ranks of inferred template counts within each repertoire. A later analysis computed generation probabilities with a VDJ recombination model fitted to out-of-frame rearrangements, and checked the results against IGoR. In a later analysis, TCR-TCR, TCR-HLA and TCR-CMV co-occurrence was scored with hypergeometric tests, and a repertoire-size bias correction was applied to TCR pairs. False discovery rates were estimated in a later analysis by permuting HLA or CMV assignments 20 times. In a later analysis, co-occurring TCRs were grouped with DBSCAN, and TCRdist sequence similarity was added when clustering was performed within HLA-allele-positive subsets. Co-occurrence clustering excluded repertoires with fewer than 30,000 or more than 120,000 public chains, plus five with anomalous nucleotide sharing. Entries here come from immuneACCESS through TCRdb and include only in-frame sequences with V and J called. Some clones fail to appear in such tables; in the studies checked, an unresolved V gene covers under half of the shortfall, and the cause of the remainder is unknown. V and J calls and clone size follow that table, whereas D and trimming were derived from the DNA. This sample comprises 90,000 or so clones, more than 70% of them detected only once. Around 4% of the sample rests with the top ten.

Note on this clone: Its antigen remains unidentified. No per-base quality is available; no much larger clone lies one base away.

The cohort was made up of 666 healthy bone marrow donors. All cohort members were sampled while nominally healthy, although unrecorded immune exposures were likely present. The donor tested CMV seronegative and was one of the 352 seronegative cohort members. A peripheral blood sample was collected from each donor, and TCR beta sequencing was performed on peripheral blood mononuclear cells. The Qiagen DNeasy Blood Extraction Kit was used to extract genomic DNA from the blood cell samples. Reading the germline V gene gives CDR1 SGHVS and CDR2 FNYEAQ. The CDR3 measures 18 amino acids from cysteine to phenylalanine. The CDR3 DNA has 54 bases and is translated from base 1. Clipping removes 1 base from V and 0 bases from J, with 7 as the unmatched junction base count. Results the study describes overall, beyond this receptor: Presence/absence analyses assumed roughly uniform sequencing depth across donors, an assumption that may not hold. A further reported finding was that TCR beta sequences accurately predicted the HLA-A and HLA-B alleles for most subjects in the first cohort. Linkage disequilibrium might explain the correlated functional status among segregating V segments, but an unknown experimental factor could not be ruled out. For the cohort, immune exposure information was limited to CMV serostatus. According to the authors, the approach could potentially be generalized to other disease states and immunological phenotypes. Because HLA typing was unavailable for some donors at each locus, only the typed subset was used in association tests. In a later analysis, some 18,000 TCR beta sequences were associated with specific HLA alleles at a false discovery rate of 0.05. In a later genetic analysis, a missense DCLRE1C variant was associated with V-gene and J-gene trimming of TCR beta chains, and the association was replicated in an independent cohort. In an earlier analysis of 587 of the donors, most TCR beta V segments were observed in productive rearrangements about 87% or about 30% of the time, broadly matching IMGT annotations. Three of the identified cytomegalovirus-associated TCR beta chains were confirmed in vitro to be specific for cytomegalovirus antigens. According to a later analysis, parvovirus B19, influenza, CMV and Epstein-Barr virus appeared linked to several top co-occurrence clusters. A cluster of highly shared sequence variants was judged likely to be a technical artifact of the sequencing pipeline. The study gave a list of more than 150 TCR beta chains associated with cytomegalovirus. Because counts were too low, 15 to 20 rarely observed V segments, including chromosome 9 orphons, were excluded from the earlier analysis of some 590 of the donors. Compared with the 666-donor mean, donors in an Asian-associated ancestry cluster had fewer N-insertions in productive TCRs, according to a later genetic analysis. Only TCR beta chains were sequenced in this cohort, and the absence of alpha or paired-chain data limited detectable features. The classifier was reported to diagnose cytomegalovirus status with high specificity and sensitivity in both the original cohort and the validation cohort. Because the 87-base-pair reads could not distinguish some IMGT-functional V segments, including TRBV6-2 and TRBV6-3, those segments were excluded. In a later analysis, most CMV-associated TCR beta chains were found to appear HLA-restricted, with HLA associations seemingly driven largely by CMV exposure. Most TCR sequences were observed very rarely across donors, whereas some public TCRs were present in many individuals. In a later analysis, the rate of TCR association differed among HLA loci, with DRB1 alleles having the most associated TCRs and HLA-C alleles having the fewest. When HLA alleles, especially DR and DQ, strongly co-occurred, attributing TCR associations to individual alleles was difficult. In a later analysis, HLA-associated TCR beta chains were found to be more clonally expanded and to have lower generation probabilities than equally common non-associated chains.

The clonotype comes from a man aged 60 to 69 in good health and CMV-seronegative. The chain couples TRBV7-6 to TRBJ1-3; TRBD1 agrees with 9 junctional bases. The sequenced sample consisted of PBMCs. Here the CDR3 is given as CASSLGIPGQGSGNTIYF. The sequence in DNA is TGTGCCAGCAGCTTAGGGATCCCGGGACAGGGCTCTGGAAACACCATATATTTT.